The 7 T cell receptor beta chains below were found in one sample sequenced in a study of shared clonotypes between healthy human individuals. Sequencing was performed with immunoSEQ multiplex PCR; in TCRdb, only in-frame clones are kept and a portion is missing. The profile shows around 700,000 clones, 72% of them singletons. The sequencing input was memory CD4+ T cells sorted from blood. Subset: CD45RA-negative fraction. Receptors were obtained from a woman under 40 in good health.

This clone has only a few counts. The rearrangement joins TRBV28 to TRBJ1-2; D remains ambiguous. The germline V gene encodes CDR1 MDHEN and CDR2 SYDVKM. This CDR3 region has 12 residues. Trimming left V 6 bases short and J 3 bases short, with 8 bases between. The CDR3: CASSRADYGYTF. The CDR3 nucleotides are TGTGCCAGCAGCAGAGCCGACTATGGCTACACCTTC.

This clone appeared a few times. The rearrangement uses TRBV30 and TRBJ1-4; D call uncertain. CDR3 length: 15 residues. Germline V gene lookup returns CDR1 GTSNPN and CDR2 SVGIG (reference sequence). Trimming left V 5 bases short and J 3 bases short, with 16 bases between. The CDR3 spells CAWLIGRGPNEKLFF. As DNA, the CDR3 is TGTGCCTGGTTGATTGGTCGAGGGCCTAATGAAAAACTGTTTTTT.

This clone was seen a handful of times. The V and J genes are TRBV11-3 and TRBJ2-7; 7 bases align to TRBD1. From germline, CDR1 is SGHNT and CDR2 YENEEA. With 5 bases clipped from V and 3 bases from J, the junction kept 7 bases outside the gene matches. The CDR3 sequence is 14 residues long. CDR3 region: CASSPGDSNYEQYF. CDR3 DNA sequence: TGTGCCAGCAGCCCCGGGGACAGCAACTACGAGCAGTACTTC.

The chain couples TRBV28 to TRBJ1-2; D ambiguous. In germline, CDR1 is MDHEN, CDR2 SYDVKM. Trimming removed 5 bases from V and 4 bases from J, with 14 bases in between. The CDR3 consists of 14 residues. CDR3 sequence: CASSTTTLFYGYTF. As DNA, the CDR3 is TGTGCCAGCAGTACTACGACACTCTTCTATGGCTACACCTTC.

The chain links TRBV5-1 to TRBJ2-7; TRBD2 might be the D (5 bases). The CDR3 loop spans 13 amino acids. Trimming removed 3 bases from V and 5 bases from J, with 12 bases in between. Germline V CDR1 and CDR2: SGHRS, YFSETQ. Here the CDR3 reads CASSSDRGNEQYF. DNA of the CDR3: TGCGCCAGCAGCTCCGATCGGGGTAACGAGCAGTACTTC. The full variable domain, its missing parts supplied by reference TRBV5-1 and TRBJ2-7, is KAGVTQTPRYLIKTRGQQVTLSCSPISGHRSVSWYQQTPGQGLQFLFEYFSETQRNKGNFPGRFSGRQFSNSRSEMNVSTLELGDSALYLCASSSDRGNEQYFGPGTRLTVT.

The sample holds a few counts of this clone. This sequence joins TRBV6-5 and TRBJ1-5; D is unclear. CDR3 length: 15 residues. Looked up from germline, CDR1 is MNHEY and CDR2 is SVGAGI. Trimming cost V 6 bases and J 3 bases, with 15 bases left between them. The CDR3 DNA is TGTGCCAGCAGAACTCACAGTACGGACAATCAGCCCCAGCATTTT. It is translated as CASRTHSTDNQPQHF.

This clone appeared once. The CDR3 DNA reads as TGCGCCAGCAGCTTGGAACAGGGTACTGGAAACACCATATATTTT. Translation: CASSLEQGTGNTIYF. The rearrangement joins TRBV5-1 to TRBJ1-3; maybe TRBD1 (6 bases). This CDR3 spans 15 amino acids. V was trimmed by 0 bases and J by 2 bases, leaving 9 bases between them. Germline values: CDR1 SGHRS, CDR2 YFSETQ.